The sequence of this TCR beta chain was determined in a study of blood T cell repertoires in COVID-19. Study-wide background: Sources were T cells, B-cell-depleted T cells, or PBMCs; the material itself was cDNA or gDNA.

Participant age was about 18 to 89 years, and participants resided in around 24 US areas. Per the authors' pipeline: Reference gene primer amplification yielded estimated nucleated cell counts. Assay: immunoSEQ multiplex PCR; the TCRdb copy retains only in-frame clones and omits some. The D gene and trimming were derived from the DNA, and the V and J assignments and clone size from that table. The table includes roughly 500,000 clones, approximately 90% detected once. There are 16 residues in the CDR3. Per the germline V gene, CDR1 is KGHSH and CDR2 is LQKENI. Germline trimming cut 5 bases from V and 1 base from J; bases unmatched to any gene: 3.

The chain couples TRBV18 to TRBJ2-6, with 9 bases lining up with TRBD1. The source is a woman aged 40 to 50 who had recovered from COVID-19. Specimen: PBMCs or T cells enriched from blood (not recorded which). Written as DNA, the CDR3 is TGTGCCAGCTCAGAACAGGGGGCTTCTGGGGCCAACGTCCTGACTTTC. Its protein is CASSEQGASGANVLTF.